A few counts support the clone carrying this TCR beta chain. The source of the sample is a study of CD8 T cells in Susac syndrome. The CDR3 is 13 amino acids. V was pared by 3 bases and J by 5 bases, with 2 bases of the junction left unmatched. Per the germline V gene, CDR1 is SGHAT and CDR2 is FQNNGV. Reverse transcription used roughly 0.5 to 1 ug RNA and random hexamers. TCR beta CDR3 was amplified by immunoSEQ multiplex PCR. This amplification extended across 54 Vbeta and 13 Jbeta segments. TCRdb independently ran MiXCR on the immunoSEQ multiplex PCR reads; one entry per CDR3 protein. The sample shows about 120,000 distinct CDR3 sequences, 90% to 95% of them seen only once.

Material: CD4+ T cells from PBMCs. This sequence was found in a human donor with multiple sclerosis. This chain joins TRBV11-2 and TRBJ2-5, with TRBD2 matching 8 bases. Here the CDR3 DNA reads TGTGCCAGCAGCTTCGGGGGGGAGGAGACCCAGTACTTC. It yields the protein CASSFGGEETQYF.